Presented here are 22 T cell receptor beta chains from one specimen sequenced in a study of cytomegalovirus exposure and HLA in healthy donors. With 60 Vbeta and 13 Jbeta primers, the PCR was carried out. The table came from immunoSEQ multiplex PCR; TCRdb's copy has only in-frame clones and leaves some out. The sample records 120,000 to 150,000 clones, around 82% being singletons. What was sequenced was PBMCs. All receptors come from a woman aged 40 to 55 in good health and CMV-seropositive.

The J gene is TRBJ1-1, the V gene TRBV5-5; D call uncertain. CDR1 and CDR2 (germline): SGHKS, YYEKEE (reference sequence). The CDR3 contains 13 residues. The V end lost 4 bases, the J end lost 1 base, and 8 bases lay between the germline ends. For the CDR3, the DNA is TGTGCCAGCAGCGTCGACTGGAACACTGAAGCTTTCTTT. Its protein is CASSVDWNTEAFF.

This clone has more than one count but fewer than ten. The chain joins TRBV6-1 to TRBJ1-2; 7 nucleotides match TRBD1. Per germline, CDR1 MNHNS and CDR2 SASEGT. After removal of 10 bases from V and 5 bases from J, the junction contained 13 bases not matched to a gene. The CDR3 loop spans 14 amino acids. As DNA, the CDR3 is TGTGCCACCCAACCCCCCACAGGGGATTATGGCTACACCTTC. This sequence encodes CATQPPTGDYGYTF.

The V gene is TRBV27, the J gene TRBJ2-1; D remains ambiguous. V lost 0 bases to trimming and J lost 7 bases, with 4 bases between them. Germline V gene sequence: CDR1 MNHEY, CDR2 SMNVEV (reference sequence). CDR3 length: 12 amino acids. The CDR3: CASSLSKNEQFF. CDR3 nucleotide sequence: TGTGCCAGCAGTTTATCCAAAAATGAGCAGTTCTTC.

In this sample, this clone turned up a few times. The chain recombines TRBV19 with TRBJ1-5, with unresolved D. The V end lost 10 bases, the J end lost 1 base, and 17 bases lay between the germline ends. Germline lookup yields CDR1 LNHDA and CDR2 SQIVND (reference sequence). The CDR3 runs to 15 residues. CDR3 residues: CATARRRGSNQPQHF. CDR3 coding DNA: TGTGCCACTGCCAGGCGACGGGGAAGCAATCAGCCCCAGCATTTT.

Concerning this clone: The same CDR3 is also encoded by other DNA sequences in this sample. The chain is built from TRBV25-1 and TRBJ1-2; D remains ambiguous. The germline V gene has CDR1 MGHDK and CDR2 SYGVNS. CDR3 length: 11 amino acids. V was pared by 4 bases and J by 8 bases, with 8 bases between. The CDR3 bases are TGTGCCAGCAGTGCTCTCTCGGGCTACACCTTC. As protein: CASSALSGYTF.

This clone occurred a few times. The chain joins TRBV5-5 to TRBJ1-5; a possible D gene is TRBD1 (5 bases). CDR1 is SGHKS and CDR2 is YYEKEE in the germline V gene (reference sequence). CDR3 length: 15 residues. The V end was cut by 4 bases, the J end by 1 base, with 12 bases between. CDR3 DNA sequence: TGTGCCAGCAGCGCCGGGGGGATGAGCAATCAGCCCCAGCATTTT. Its translation: CASSAGGMSNQPQHF. The full variable domain, with the rest looked up from reference TRBV5-5 and TRBJ1-5, is DAGVTQSPTHLIKTRGQQVTLRCSPISGHKSVSWYQQVLGQGPQFIFQYYEKEERGRGNFPDRFSARQFPNYSSELNVNALLLGDSALYLCASSAGGMSNQPQHFGDGTRLSIL.

The chain carries TRBV7-2 and TRBJ2-2, with 7 bases identical to TRBD1. The CDR3 runs to 16 residues. The germline V gene has CDR1 SGHTA and CDR2 FQGNSA. Germline trimming cut 1 base from V and 3 bases from J; bases unmatched to any gene: 5. The CDR3 protein is CASSLGGTVYTGELFF. The CDR3 nucleotides are TGTGCCAGCAGCTTAGGGGGGACAGTTTACACCGGGGAGCTGTTTTTT. The complete variable domain, with remaining parts taken from reference TRBV7-2 and TRBJ2-2, reads GAGVSQSPSNKVTEKGKDVELRCDPISGHTALYWYRQSLGQGLEFLIYFQGNSAPDKSGLPSDRFSAERTGGSVSTLTIQRTQQEDSAVYLCASSLGGTVYTGELFFGEGSRLTVL.

The chain has TRBV7-3 and TRBJ2-3; D possibly corresponds to TRBD2 (6 bases). V gave up 1 base and J gave up 1 base, with 9 bases separating them. The CDR3 totals 15 residues. CDR1 SGHTA and CDR2 FQGTGA come from the germline V gene. As DNA, the CDR3 is TGTGCCAGCAGCTTAAATAGACTAGGCACAGATACGCAGTATTTT. It specifies CASSLNRLGTDTQYF.

A single count supports this clone. The chain couples TRBV2 to TRBJ1-5; D is undetermined. CDR1 and CDR2 (germline): SNHLY, FYNNEI. This CDR3 contains 15 residues. V was shortened by 5 bases and J by 1 base, with 12 bases between the two germline ends. The CDR3 reads CASSQESHSNQPQHF. CDR3 bases: TGTGCCAGCAGTCAGGAATCACACAGCAATCAGCCCCAGCATTTT.

This chain links TRBV5-1 with TRBJ2-5; 7 nucleotides match TRBD2. Losses at the gene ends were 4 bases for V and 3 bases for J; bases not matched to a gene: 9. This CDR3 is built from 15 residues. The V gene's germline CDR1 is SGHRS and CDR2 YFSETQ. CDR3 loop: CASSPLSGREETQYF. The CDR3 DNA is TGCGCCAGCAGCCCCTTAAGTGGGAGGGAAGAGACCCAGTACTTC. Full variable domain (outside the CDR3, taken from reference TRBV5-1 and TRBJ2-5): KAGVTQTPRYLIKTRGQQVTLSCSPISGHRSVSWYQQTPGQGLQFLFEYFSETQRNKGNFPGRFSGRQFSNSRSEMNVSTLELGDSALYLCASSPLSGREETQYFGPGTRLLVL.

Details on this clone: This specimen includes other DNA sequences encoding the same CDR3. The V gene is TRBV6-1, the J gene TRBJ2-1; possibly TRBD2 for D (6 bases). Germline loops: CDR1 MNHNS, CDR2 SASEGT. The CDR3 is made up of 13 amino acids. With 6 bases removed from V and 7 bases from J, the gap between germline ends came to 13 bases. The CDR3 sequence is CASRLAGGNEQFF. CDR3 DNA sequence: TGTGCCAGCAGACTAGCCGGGGGAAATGAGCAGTTCTTC.

This chain connects TRBV10-3 to TRBJ2-7, with 9 positions matching TRBD2. Germline CDR1 is ENHRY and CDR2 is SYGVKD. Trimming at V came to 7 bases and at J to 2 bases, leaving 3 bases not matched to a gene. This CDR3 has 13 residues. The CDR3 DNA is TGTGCCATCATGGAGCGGGAGGCCTACGAGCAGTACTTC. It is translated as CAIMEREAYEQYF.

The chain combines TRBV6-5 with TRBJ1-1, with D possibly being TRBD1 (6 bases). CDR3 length equals 15 residues. V was cut by 7 bases and J by 5 bases, with 20 bases left in between. The germline V gene has CDR1 MNHEY and CDR2 SVGAGI. This CDR3 reads CASTQRGGARTEAFF. DNA of the CDR3: TGTGCCAGCACTCAAAGGGGGGGGGCGAGAACTGAAGCTTTCTTT.

The chain employs TRBV18 and TRBJ2-2, with 8 bases matching TRBD1. This CDR3 has 16 amino acids. J lost 5 bases, V lost 3 bases, and 8 bases had no gene match. Germline V CDR1 and CDR2: KGHSH, LQKENI. The CDR3 protein is CASSPYGQGVTGELFF. CDR3 coding DNA: TGTGCCAGCTCACCCTACGGACAGGGAGTAACCGGGGAGCTGTTTTTT.

The rearrangement uses TRBV6-5 and TRBJ2-3; TRBD1 is a possible D gene (5 bases). CDR3 length: 15 residues. The V gene's germline CDR1 is MNHEY and CDR2 SVGAGI. Trimming left V 7 bases short and J 5 bases short, with 19 bases between. The chain's CDR3 is CASTPRASFGDTQYF. For the CDR3, the DNA is TGTGCCAGCACCCCCAGGGCGAGTTTCGGAGATACGCAGTATTTT.

V and J are TRBV18 and TRBJ1-1; 7 nucleotides align to TRBD1. V shed 3 bases, J shed 8 bases, and the junction held 12 bases outside the gene matches. Germline V lookup: CDR1 KGHSH, CDR2 LQKENI. The CDR3 length is 15 residues. The CDR3 is CASSPKSTGVREAFF. In DNA, the CDR3 is TGTGCCAGCTCACCTAAATCAACAGGGGTACGGGAAGCTTTCTTT.

The gene calls are TRBV11-3 and TRBJ2-7; 14 bases are a match to TRBD2. From germline, CDR1 is SGHNT and CDR2 YENEEA. The V gene end was trimmed by 3 bases and the J gene end by 9 bases; junction bases not matched to a gene: 7. This CDR3 region has 15 residues. The CDR3 nucleotides are TGTGCCAGCAGCTTGGGCGGGACTAGCGGGAGTCGGCAGTACTTC. It specifies CASSLGGTSGSRQYF.

There are a few counts of this clone. The V gene is TRBV14, the J gene TRBJ2-1, with D possibly matching TRBD2 (6 bases). Germline V lookup: CDR1 SGHDN, CDR2 FVKESK. CDR3 length equals 13 residues. Trimming pared 3 bases from V and 10 bases from J, leaving 13 bases between. The CDR3 nucleotides are TGTGCCAGCAGCCAGGACTACTTAGCGGAGCAGTTCTTC. Its protein product is CASSQDYLAEQFF. The full variable domain, rest sourced from reference TRBV14 and TRBJ2-1, is EAGVTQFPSHSVIEKGQTVTLRCDPISGHDNLYWYRRVMGKEIKFLLHFVKESKQDESGMPNNRFLAERTGGTYSTLKVQPAELEDSGVYFCASSQDYLAEQFFGPGTRLTVL.

This chain uses TRBV5-1 with TRBJ2-2; a possible D gene is TRBD1 (6 bases). Trimming took off 5 bases at V and 0 bases at J, with 14 bases between the two ends. This CDR3 contains 16 residues. In germline, CDR1 is SGHRS, CDR2 YFSETQ. The CDR3 here is CASSFRTGTNTGELFF. The CDR3 nucleotides are TGCGCCAGCAGTTTTCGAACAGGGACGAACACCGGGGAGCTGTTTTTT.

This chain links TRBV4-1 with TRBJ2-2, with 10 bases that match TRBD1. Germline V gene lookup returns CDR1 MGHRA and CDR2 YSYEKL. The CDR3 is made up of 15 amino acids. J gave up 3 bases and V 6 bases, and 4 bases lay outside the gene matches. DNA of the CDR3: TGCGCCAGCAGGAGGACAGGGGGATACACCGGGGAGCTGTTTTTT. Translation gives CASRRTGGYTGELFF.

The gene calls are TRBV5-1 and TRBJ2-4, with D maybe TRBD1 (5 bases). CDR1 is SGHRS, CDR2 YFSETQ, per germline. The CDR3 length is 14 residues. V dropped 0 bases and J dropped 7 bases, with 11 bases sitting between them. This CDR3 reads CASSLGGFRNIQYF. The CDR3 nucleotides are TGCGCCAGCAGCTTGGGGGGCTTTAGGAACATTCAGTACTTC.

The chain employs TRBV7-3 and TRBJ2-1, with 7 bases lining up with TRBD1. V lost 2 bases, J lost 8 bases, and 6 bases stayed unmatched. Germline lookup yields CDR1 SGHTA and CDR2 FQGTGA. The CDR3 totals 14 residues. DNA for the CDR3: TGTGCCAGCAGCTTATCAGGGGGAGTACATGAGCAGTTCTTC. It translates to CASSLSGGVHEQFF.